What follows is one TCR beta chain and its context. The data were taken from a study of T-cell memory formation after mild COVID-19. Study details: Clusters of TCRs were largely donor specific.

TCR alpha and TCR beta cDNA libraries carrying sample barcodes and UMIs came from 5'RACE with constant-segment primers. TCRdb recomputed calls from the 5' RACE reads with MiXCR, one row per CDR3 protein. The data show roughly 300,000 distinct CDR3 sequences, roughly 13% seen once. The CDR3 is 15 amino acids. Germline assignment: CDR1 DFQATT and CDR2 SNEGSKA (reference sequence). Trimming shortened V by 0 bases and J by 5 bases, and 14 bases separated the two germline ends. The chain has TRBV20-1 and TRBJ1-5; weak D call: TRBD1 (5 bases). The origin of this receptor is a man between 18 and 29 years old who had mild COVID-19 (a few samples of this study predate the infection). Cell type and time point are not known. The sample consisted of PBMCs or a T cell subset sorted from them (not recorded which). The CDR3 region has the DNA TGCAGTGCTAGAGATCGGGGCTCTTTTGATCAGCCCCAGCATTTT. Residues: CSARDRGSFDQPQHF.